The 2 T cell receptor beta chains below all came from one sample that was sequenced in a study of blood T cell repertoires in COVID-19. Clones were sequenced by immunoSEQ multiplex PCR, and TCRdb holds only the in-frame ones, with some missing. The sample lists 89,000 or so clones, roughly 84% occurring once. Sequenced material: peripheral blood. These receptors were obtained from a human donor in a cohort sampled during active COVID-19.

As concerns this clone: Other DNA sequences from this sample encode an identical CDR3 as well. The chain employs TRBV2 and TRBJ2-7; D perhaps matches TRBD2 (6 bases). Trimming removed 10 bases from V and 0 bases from J, with 22 bases in between. The germline CDR1 and CDR2 sequences are SNHLY and FYNNEI. This CDR3 has 16 residues. CDR3 nucleotides: TGTGCCACGTCACTCGGATCTAGCGAAAGCTCCTACGAGCAGTACTTC. This translates into CATSLGSSESSYEQYF. The variable domain in full, with the rest retrieved from reference TRBV2 and TRBJ2-7, is EPEVTQTPSHQVTQMGQEVILRCVPISNHLYFYWYRQILGQKVEFLVSFYNNEISEKSEIFDDQFSVERPDGSNFTLKIRSTKLEDSAMYFCATSLGSSESSYEQYFGPGTRLTVT.

The V gene is TRBV25-1, the J gene TRBJ2-5; a possible D gene is TRBD2 (7 bases). CDR1 MGHDK and CDR2 SYGVNS come from the germline V gene. The CDR3 runs 13 residues. The V end was cut by 7 bases, the J end by 5 bases, with 14 bases between. Here the CDR3 DNA reads TGTGCCAGCATCAATAGGGGGGGGGAGACCCAGTACTTC. Amino acids: CASINRGGETQYF.